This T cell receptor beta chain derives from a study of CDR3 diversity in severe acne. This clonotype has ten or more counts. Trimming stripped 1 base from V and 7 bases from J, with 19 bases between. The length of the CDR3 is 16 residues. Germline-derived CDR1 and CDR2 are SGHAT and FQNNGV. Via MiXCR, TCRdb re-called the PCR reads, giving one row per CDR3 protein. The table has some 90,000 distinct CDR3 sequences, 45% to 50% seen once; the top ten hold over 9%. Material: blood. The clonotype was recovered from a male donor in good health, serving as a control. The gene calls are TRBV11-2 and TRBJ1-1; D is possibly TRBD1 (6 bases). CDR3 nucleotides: TGTGCCAGCAGCTTAGGGGGCGGCAGGGGCCCAATTGAAGCTTTCTTT. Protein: CASSLGGGRGPIEAFF.